This T cell receptor beta chain was documented in a study of monozygotic twins with inflammatory bowel disease. TCRalpha along with TCRbeta cDNA was subjected to two nested PCRs lasting about 16 and 10 cycles. After re-calling the 5' RACE reads, TCRdb lists one entry per CDR3 protein, DNA absent. The sample is made up of approximately 200,000 distinct CDR3 sequences, and the top ten hold approximately 1.6% of it. To note about this clonotype: Its specificity is unknown.

Study-level results: Among IBD patients, fewer clonotypes were shared with others than among healthy twins, especially with disease activity.

Per germline, CDR1 SGHRS and CDR2 YFSETQ. The CDR3 is 15 amino acids. The sequence derives from a human donor with ulcerative colitis or Crohn's disease, or a healthy co-twin of an affected twin (not recorded which). The chain employs TRBV5-1 and TRBJ1-1. Sequencing was done on a sample of blood. The CDR3 here is CASSGMAQMNTEAFF.